This paragraph covers one T cell receptor beta chain sequence. Its antigen is unidentified. A read error may account for a junction end that differs from germline. From 500 ng of total RNA, TCR beta-specific cDNA was reverse-transcribed using a constant-region primer. It was through three nested multiplex PCR rounds of slightly modified ARM-PCR that TCR beta libraries arose. The first two PCR rounds, approximately 10 cycles each, used TRBV1-TRBV30 forward primers and a C-beta reverse primer. TCRdb used MiXCR to reprocess the multiplex PCR reads, holding one entry per CDR3 protein. This table has 320,000 or so distinct CDR3 sequences, roughly 60% appearing once. Germline DNA was also extracted, and blood RNA derived from unsorted whole blood. This sample stems from a study of tumor-infiltrating lymphocytes in primary liver carcinoma. Study-wide points: Researchers found tumor-adjacent and tumor-blood pairs overlapped less than tumor region pairs.

Germline loops: CDR1 SGHRS, CDR2 YFSETQ. This CDR3 comprises 14 residues. The chain employs TRBV5-1 and TRBJ1-1; D might be TRBD1 (6 bases). The TCR sequence derives from a man aged 40-49 years with primary liver carcinoma and hepatitis B virus infection. The sample was peripheral blood. This CDR3 is CASRFGGAYTEASF. The CDR3 coding sequence is TGCGCCAGTCGTTTCGGGGGGGCTTACACTGAAGCTTCCTTT.